This entry describes one TCR beta chain. These data belong to a study of blood T cell repertoires in COVID-19. Under the authors' procedure: Amplification from reference gene primers served as the basis for estimated nucleated cell counts. The method was immunoSEQ multiplex PCR; TCRdb's version includes in-frame clones alone and lacks a portion of them. V, J and clone size are taken as reported in that table, and D and trimming were inferred from the DNA itself. This table holds around 140,000 clones, roughly 76% found once. The V gene lost 6 bases and the J gene lost 1 base, with 15 bases spanning the gap. CDR3 size: 15 residues. CDR1 is LNHDA and CDR2 is SQIVND in the germline V gene (reference sequence).

The rearrangement uses TRBV19 and TRBJ1-1; D unresolved. This TCR was sampled from a woman between 45 and 65 years old with active or convalescent COVID-19. Source material: peripheral blood. This CDR3 reads CASSPSRRQNTEAFF. The DNA for the CDR3 is TGTGCCAGTAGCCCCAGCCGGCGGCAGAACACTGAAGCTTTCTTT.